One T cell receptor (beta chain) is described in this entry. Its antigen is unknown. The data were taken from a study of response to subunit inactivated influenza vaccine. A single record per CDR3 protein comes from TCRdb applying MiXCR to the RT-PCR reads. The sample has roughly 780,000 distinct CDR3 sequences, 15% to 20% seen once. Overall study findings and caveats: The authors proposed limited new T cell recruitment per seasonal influenza vaccination.

J was trimmed by 7 bases and V by 6 bases; bases with no gene match: 8. Per germline, CDR1 SQVTM and CDR2 ANQGSEA. The CDR3 extends over 14 amino acids. Sequencing was performed on PBMCs from blood, taken roughly 5 days after vaccination. V gene TRBV29-1 combines with J gene TRBJ2-2; 10 nucleotides align to TRBD2. The TCR originated in a man aged 45-65 years who received an inactivated influenza vaccine. DNA of the CDR3: TGCAGCGTCGAGGGGACTAGCGTGATCGGGGAGCTGTTTTTT. Its protein is CSVEGTSVIGELFF.